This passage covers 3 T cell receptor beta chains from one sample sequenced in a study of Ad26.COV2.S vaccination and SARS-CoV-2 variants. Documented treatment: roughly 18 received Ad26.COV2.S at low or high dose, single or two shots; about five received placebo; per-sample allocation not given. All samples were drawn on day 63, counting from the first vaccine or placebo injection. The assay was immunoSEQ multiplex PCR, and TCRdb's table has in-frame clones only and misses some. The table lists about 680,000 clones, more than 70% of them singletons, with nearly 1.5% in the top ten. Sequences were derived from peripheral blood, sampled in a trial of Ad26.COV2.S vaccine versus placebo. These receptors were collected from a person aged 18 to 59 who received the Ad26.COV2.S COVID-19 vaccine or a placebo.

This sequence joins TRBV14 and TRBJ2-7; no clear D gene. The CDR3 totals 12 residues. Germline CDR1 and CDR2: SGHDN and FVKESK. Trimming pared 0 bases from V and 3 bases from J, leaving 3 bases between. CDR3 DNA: TGTGCCAGCAGCCAAGATTACTACGAGCAGTACTTC. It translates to CASSQDYYEQYF.

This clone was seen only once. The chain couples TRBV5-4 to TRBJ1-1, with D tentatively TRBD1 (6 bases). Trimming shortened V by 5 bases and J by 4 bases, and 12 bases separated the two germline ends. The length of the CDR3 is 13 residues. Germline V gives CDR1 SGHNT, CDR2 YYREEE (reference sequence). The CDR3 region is CASRVDSLTEAFF. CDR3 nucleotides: TGTGCCAGCAGGGTGGACAGTCTCACTGAAGCTTTCTTT.

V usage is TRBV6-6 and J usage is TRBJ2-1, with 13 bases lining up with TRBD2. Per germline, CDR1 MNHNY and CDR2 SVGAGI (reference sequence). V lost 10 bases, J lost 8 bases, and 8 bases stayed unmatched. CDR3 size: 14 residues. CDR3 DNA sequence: TGTGCCACCCTAGGACTAGCGGGGGTGGATGAGCAGTTCTTC. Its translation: CATLGLAGVDEQFF.